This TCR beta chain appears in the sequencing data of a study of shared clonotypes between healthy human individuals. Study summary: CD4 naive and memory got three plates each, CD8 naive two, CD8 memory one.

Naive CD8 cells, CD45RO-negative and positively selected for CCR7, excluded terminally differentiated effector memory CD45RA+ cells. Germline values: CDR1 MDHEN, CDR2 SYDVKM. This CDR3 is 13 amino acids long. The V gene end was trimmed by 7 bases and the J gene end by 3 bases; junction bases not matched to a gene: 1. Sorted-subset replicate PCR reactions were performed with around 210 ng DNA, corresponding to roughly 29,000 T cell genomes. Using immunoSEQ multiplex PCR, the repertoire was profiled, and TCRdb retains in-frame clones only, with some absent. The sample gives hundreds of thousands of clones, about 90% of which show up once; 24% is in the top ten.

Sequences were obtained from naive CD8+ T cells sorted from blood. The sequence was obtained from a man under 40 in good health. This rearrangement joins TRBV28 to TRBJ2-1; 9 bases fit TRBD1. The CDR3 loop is CASKGQGYNEQFF. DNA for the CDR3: TGTGCCAGCAAGGGACAGGGCTACAATGAGCAGTTCTTC.